In this sample, the clone carrying this TCR beta chain turned up once. Primers for the PCR totalled 60 Vbeta and 13 Jbeta. Measured with immunoSEQ multiplex PCR; TCRdb has only the in-frame clones, and not every one. The profile shows over 100,000 clones, about two thirds of them singletons. The V and J ends lost 0 bases and 7 bases respectively, with 12 bases between them. The CDR3 length is 14 residues. Germline V CDR1 and CDR2: MNHEY, SVGAGI. The data originate from a study of cytomegalovirus exposure and HLA in healthy donors. The chain combines TRBV6-5 with TRBJ1-1; maybe TRBD1 (5 bases). This clonotype was obtained from a man aged 40-55 years in good health and CMV-seropositive. The sequenced sample was PBMCs. The CDR3: CASSYSGLQNEAFF. As DNA, the CDR3 is TGTGCCAGCAGTTACTCGGGGCTTCAGAATGAAGCTTTCTTT.